This T cell receptor (beta chain) came from a study of Ad26.COV2.S vaccination and SARS-CoV-2 variants. Study conclusions and caveats: Breadth of non-spike TCRs did not differ between vaccinees and placebo recipients. Vaccinees reportedly had broad spike-specific CD8+ and CD4+ T cell responses. Analytic work on TCR breadth and depth might have understated the full extent of total T cell responses.

As for this clone: Its antigen is still unknown.

Assay used: immunoSEQ multiplex PCR; TCRdb lists only in-frame clones, some missing. The table includes about 350,000 clones, just over 90% detected once. The germline V and J ends were trimmed by 5 bases and 7 bases, with 12 bases remaining between them. Germline CDR1 LGHDT, CDR2 YNNKEL (reference sequence). CDR3 length: 13 residues. This material consisted of peripheral blood, taken after recovery from COVID-19. The chain employs TRBV3-1 (or the pseudogene TRBV3-2) and TRBJ2-1; D is perhaps TRBD1 (7 bases). The clonotype was recovered from a human donor who had recovered from COVID-19. The CDR3 spells CASSKQGRNEQFF. The CDR3 bases are TGTGCCAGCAGCAAACAGGGGAGGAATGAGCAGTTCTTC.